Each of the 24 T cell receptor beta chains below was sequenced from the same sample in a study of cytomegalovirus exposure and HLA in healthy donors (dated by TCRdb to 2015 to 2018). Library creation used the immunoSEQ multiplex PCR assay. For the multiplex PCR, a mixture combining 60 forward primers for TCR Vbeta segments and 13 reverse primers for TCR Jbeta segments was used. TCRdb took this table from immuneACCESS and kept in-frame rearrangements with V and J called. Such tables lack part of the clones; where checked against another copy, unresolved V genes explain under half of the gap, and the rest is unexplained. This sample comprises nearly 200,000 clones, 82% of them detected only once. Of the sample, roughly 0.098% is held by the ten largest clones. The specimen sequenced was PBMCs. The receptors shown here come from a boy between 2 and 10 years old in good health and CMV-seronegative.

The chain joins TRBV2 to TRBJ1-6, with 9 bases lining up with TRBD1. With 6 bases clipped from V and 10 bases from J, the junction kept 10 bases outside the gene matches. The CDR3 is 15 amino acids. Germline lookup yields CDR1 SNHLY and CDR2 FYNNEI. CDR3 protein: CASREQGALFSPLHF. DNA for the CDR3: TGTGCCAGCAGGGAACAGGGGGCGCTTTTCTCACCCCTCCACTTT.

The CDR3 protein is CASSPLTGDAFF. The CDR3 DNA reads as TGTGCCAGCAGCCCCCTGACAGGGGACGCTTTCTTT. The chain couples TRBV7-3 to TRBJ1-1, with 8 bases matching TRBD1. Trimming at V came to 5 bases and at J to 11 bases, leaving 7 bases not matched to a gene. The CDR3 has 12 amino acids. Germline V gives CDR1 SGHTA, CDR2 FQGTGA.

This sequence joins TRBV30 and TRBJ2-3, with 8 bases fitting TRBD2. CDR3 length: 14 residues. With 1 base clipped from V and 3 bases from J, the junction kept 3 bases outside the gene matches. Germline CDR1 GTSNPN, CDR2 SVGIG (reference sequence). CDR3 DNA sequence: TGTGCCTGGAGTGCGGGGGGGGGAACAGATACGCAGTATTTT. This sequence encodes CAWSAGGGTDTQYF.

This clone occurred a few times. The gene calls are TRBV11-2 and TRBJ2-7, with 9 bases that match TRBD1. With V trimmed by 3 bases and J by 1 base, 1 base remained unmatched. CDR1 is SGHAT, CDR2 FQNNGV, per germline. This CDR3 has 14 amino acids. As DNA, the CDR3 is TGTGCCAGCAGCTTGGGGACAGGGTCCTACGAGCAGTACTTC. It is translated as CASSLGTGSYEQYF.

The CDR3 DNA reads TGTGCCAGCAGCGAGCGCTACGAGCAGTACTTC. Its protein is CASSERYEQYF. The chain links TRBV6-1 to TRBJ2-7; D ambiguous. This CDR3 is 11 amino acids long. V was clipped by 6 bases and J by 3 bases, with 6 bases between them. The V gene's germline CDR1 is MNHNS and CDR2 SASEGT.

V and J are TRBV14 and TRBJ1-1; 8 nucleotides line up with TRBD1. V shed 2 bases, J shed 8 bases, and the junction held 1 base outside the gene matches. The CDR3 sequence is 12 residues long. Germline V gene lookup returns CDR1 SGHDN and CDR2 FVKESK. Here the CDR3 DNA reads TGTGCCAGCAGCCAAAGGACAGGGGAAGCTTTCTTT. Amino acid sequence: CASSQRTGEAFF.

The V gene is TRBV5-8, the J gene TRBJ1-2; 7 bases match TRBD1. The germline gives CDR1 SGHTS, CDR2 YDEGEE. This CDR3 comprises 12 residues. V lost 9 bases to trimming and J lost 6 bases; unmatched junction nucleotides: 8. The CDR3 region is CANETGLDGYTF. DNA for the CDR3: TGTGCCAACGAGACAGGGTTGGATGGCTACACCTTC.

V is TRBV4-2 and J is TRBJ2-7; tentatively, D is TRBD1 (7 bases). The length of the CDR3 is 16 residues. CDR1 is LGHNA, CDR2 YNFKEQ, per germline. The V end lost 4 bases, the J end lost 1 base, and 17 bases lay between the germline ends. CDR3 DNA sequence: TGTGCCAGCAGCCCAGGCGGCCAGGGGGGTTCCTACGAGCAGTACTTC. It encodes CASSPGGQGGSYEQYF.

The rearrangement links TRBV2 to TRBJ1-6; 7 bases are a match to TRBD1. J lost 10 bases, V lost 6 bases, and 15 bases had no gene match. This CDR3 has 16 residues. Germline V gene data show CDR1 as SNHLY and CDR2 as FYNNEI. The CDR3 DNA sequence: TGTGCCAGCAGCGTGGACAGGTTTCGGTCGGCGTCACCCCTCCACTTT. This encodes CASSVDRFRSASPLHF.

The rearrangement links TRBV5-4 to TRBJ2-5, with 11 bases fitting TRBD2. Trimming cost V 1 base and J 11 bases; bases outside gene matches: 7. From germline, CDR1 is SGHNT and CDR2 YYREEE (reference sequence). The CDR3 runs 14 residues. The CDR3 DNA sequence: TGTGCCAGCAGCTTGACTAGCGGGGGAGGGGAGCAGTACTTC. Protein sequence: CASSLTSGGGEQYF.

V and J are TRBV7-2 and TRBJ2-7; 14 bases fit TRBD2. This CDR3 spans 13 amino acids. Germline V lookup: CDR1 SGHTA, CDR2 FQGNSA. V lost 4 bases and J lost 9; bases outside the gene matches: 2. The CDR3 region is CASSSGTSGRQYF. The CDR3 region has the DNA TGTGCCAGCAGCTCTGGGACTAGCGGGAGGCAGTACTTC. Looking up the rest from reference TRBV7-2 and TRBJ2-7 gives the full variable domain: GAGVSQSPSNKVTEKGKDVELRCDPISGHTALYWYRQSLGQGLEFLIYFQGNSAPDKSGLPSDRFSAERTGGSVSTLTIQRTQQEDSAVYLCASSSGTSGRQYFGPGTRLTVT.

This clone was recorded once. The rearrangement uses TRBV6-5 and TRBJ2-7; weak D call: TRBD1 (6 bases). The CDR3 runs to 15 residues. Deletions cut 0 bases from V and 1 base from J, with 10 bases between. Germline CDR1 reads MNHEY; CDR2 reads SVGAGI. CDR3 loop: CASSYSTGPSYEQYF. As DNA, the CDR3 is TGTGCCAGCAGTTACTCCACAGGGCCTTCCTACGAGCAGTACTTC.

As concerns this clone: The germline gene is not matched at one end of the junction; a read error may be the cause. This chain joins TRBV7-2 and TRBJ2-5; D is ambiguous. Looked up from germline, CDR1 is SGHTA and CDR2 is FQGNSA. The CDR3 covers 13 residues. The CDR3 here is CANSLYKEETQYF. The CDR3 region has the DNA TGTGCCAACAGCTTGTACAAGGAGGAGACCCAGTACTTC.

V usage is TRBV5-1 and J usage is TRBJ2-1, with TRBD2 matching over 10 bases. J lost 3 bases, V lost 4 bases, and 13 bases had no gene match. Germline lookup yields CDR1 SGHRS and CDR2 YFSETQ. The CDR3 totals 18 residues. The CDR3 reads CASSPPTGLAVYYNEQFF. DNA for the CDR3: TGCGCCAGCAGCCCGCCTACTGGACTAGCGGTATACTACAATGAGCAGTTCTTC.

J is TRBJ2-3 and V is TRBV19, with 13 bases identical to TRBD2. The germline CDR1 and CDR2 sequences are LNHDA and SQIVND (reference sequence). There are 19 residues in the CDR3. Trimming cost V 1 base and J 2 bases; bases outside gene matches: 9. The CDR3 DNA follows: TGTGCCAGTAGTATAGGGACTAGCGGGGGCGAGCCCCCCACAGATACGCAGTATTTT. Its translation: CASSIGTSGGEPPTDTQYF.

A few counts support this clone. In DNA form, the CDR3 reads TGTGCCAGCGCCCCTGGGGACAGGGGCGACGAGCAGTACTTC. Protein sequence: CASAPGDRGDEQYF. V is TRBV6-5 and J is TRBJ2-7, with TRBD1 matching 10 bases. The CDR3 contains 14 residues. The ends lost 8 bases at V and 5 bases at J; junction bases unmatched: 9. The germline gives CDR1 MNHEY, CDR2 SVGAGI.

This clone was recorded once. The chain employs TRBV9 and TRBJ1-3; D gene ambiguous. This CDR3 region has 16 residues. CDR1 and CDR2 from the germline V gene are SGDLS and YYNGEE. V lost 0 bases, J lost 2 bases, and 12 bases lay in between. CDR3 loop: CASSVGGGIAGNTIYF. As DNA, the CDR3 is TGTGCCAGCAGCGTAGGGGGAGGGATCGCTGGAAACACCATATATTTT.

The gene calls are TRBV9 and TRBJ2-1; possibly TRBD1 for D (6 bases). Trimming removed 4 bases from V and 3 bases from J, with 20 bases in between. The CDR3 covers 17 residues. Germline V gene lookup returns CDR1 SGDLS and CDR2 YYNGEE. In nucleotides, the CDR3 is TGTGCCAGCAGCCATACGATGACAGGCTTAAACTACAATGAGCAGTTCTTC. It encodes CASSHTMTGLNYNEQFF.

The rearrangement links TRBV2 to TRBJ2-7; possibly TRBD2 for D (6 bases). The J call is in doubt because the DNA end fits TRBJ2-1 better. This CDR3 contains 12 residues. CDR1 and CDR2 (germline): SNHLY, FYNNEI. CDR3 residues: CASSVEGHEQFF. The CDR3 nucleotides read TGTGCCAGCAGTGTGGAGGGGCATGAGCAGTTCTTC.

The rearrangement links TRBV4-2 to TRBJ2-1, with 7 bases lining up with TRBD2. The V gene's germline CDR1 is LGHNA and CDR2 YNFKEQ. The V gene end was trimmed by 3 bases and the J gene end by 2 bases; junction bases not matched to a gene: 10. There are 17 residues in the CDR3. As DNA, the CDR3 is TGTGCCAGCAGCCAGAGACCGCGGGGGATGCCCTACAATGAGCAGTTCTTC. Amino acids: CASSQRPRGMPYNEQFF.

The V and J genes are TRBV6-1 and TRBJ1-1; 7 positions agree with TRBD1. Unmatched junction bases numbered 15, after V lost 4 bases and J lost 1 base. CDR1 and CDR2 from the germline V gene are MNHNS and SASEGT. The CDR3 runs 18 residues. DNA of the CDR3: TGTGCCAGCAGTGGGGGGGCGACTTCAGGGGGTTGGAACACTGAAGCTTTCTTT. Amino acids: CASSGGATSGGWNTEAFF.

The genes are TRBV11-2 and TRBJ1-5; unclear D gene. Germline CDR1 and CDR2: SGHAT and FQNNGV. The V end was cut by 4 bases, the J end by 2 bases, with 12 bases between. The CDR3 totals 15 residues. DNA of the CDR3: TGTGCCAGCAGCTCGGTCGGGGAGGGCAATCAGCCCCAGCATTTT. It yields the protein CASSSVGEGNQPQHF.

This clone was picked up a small number of times. The chain employs TRBV19 and TRBJ1-2, with D possibly being TRBD1 (5 bases). Germline values: CDR1 LNHDA, CDR2 SQIVND (reference sequence). The CDR3 extends over 13 amino acids. V shed 3 bases and J shed 7 bases, with 12 bases lying between them. CDR3 nucleotide sequence: TGTGCCAGTAGTATGCAGGGAGGTTTTGGCTACACCTTC. Encoded protein: CASSMQGGFGYTF.

The chain is built from TRBV18 and TRBJ2-7; a weak D match, TRBD1 (5 bases). CDR3 length: 15 amino acids. CDR1 is KGHSH, CDR2 LQKENI, per germline. Trimming took 3 bases from V and 2 from J, leaving 14 bases between them. The DNA for the CDR3 is TGTGCCAGCTCACCCCTAAGACAGAATACCTACGAGCAGTACTTC. The encoded protein is CASSPLRQNTYEQYF.